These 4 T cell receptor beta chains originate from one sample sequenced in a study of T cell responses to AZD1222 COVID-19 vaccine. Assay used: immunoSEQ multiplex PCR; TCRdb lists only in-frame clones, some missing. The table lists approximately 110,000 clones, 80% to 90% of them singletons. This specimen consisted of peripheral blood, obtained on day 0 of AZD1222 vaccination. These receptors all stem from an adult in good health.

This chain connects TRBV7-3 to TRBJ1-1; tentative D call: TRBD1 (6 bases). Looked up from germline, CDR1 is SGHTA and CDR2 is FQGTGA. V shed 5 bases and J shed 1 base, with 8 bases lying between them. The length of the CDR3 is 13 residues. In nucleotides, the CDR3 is TGTGCCAGCAGCAAGACAGGGAACACTGAAGCTTTCTTT. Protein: CASSKTGNTEAFF.

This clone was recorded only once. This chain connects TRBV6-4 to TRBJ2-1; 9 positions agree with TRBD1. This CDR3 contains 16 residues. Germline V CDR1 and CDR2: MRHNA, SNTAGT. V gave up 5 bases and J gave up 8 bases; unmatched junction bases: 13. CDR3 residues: CASSLTGQGFIHEQFF. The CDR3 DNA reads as TGTGCCAGCAGTTTGACCGGACAGGGGTTTATCCATGAGCAGTTCTTC.

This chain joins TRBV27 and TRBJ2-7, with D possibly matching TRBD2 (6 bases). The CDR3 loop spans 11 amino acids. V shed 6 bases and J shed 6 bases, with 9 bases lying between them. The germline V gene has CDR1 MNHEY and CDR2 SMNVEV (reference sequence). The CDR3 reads CASSAGSEQYF. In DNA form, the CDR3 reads TGTGCCAGCAGCGCGGGATCCGAGCAGTACTTC.

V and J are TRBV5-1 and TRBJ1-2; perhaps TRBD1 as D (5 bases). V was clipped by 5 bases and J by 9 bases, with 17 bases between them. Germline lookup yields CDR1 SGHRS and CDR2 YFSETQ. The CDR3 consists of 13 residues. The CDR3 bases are TGCGCCAGCAGTGGGGACGCCGGGGATCGCTACACCTTC. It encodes CASSGDAGDRYTF.